One and the same sample provided the 16 T cell receptor beta chains below, sequenced in a study of PD-1 blockade in classical Hodgkin lymphoma. The time point is: cycle 4 day 1 (C4D1), after 5 to 7 weeks of nivolumab. All patients experienced relapse after autologous stem cell transplantation, and brentuximab vedotin exposure was variable. Data came from immunoSEQ multiplex PCR; TCRdb stores just in-frame clones and leaves some out. Among some 110,000 clones listed, roughly nine tenths were seen once. The sample was peripheral blood mononuclear cells (PBMCs), taken before the fourth cycle of nivolumab. The receptors shown here come from a human donor with classical Hodgkin lymphoma.

The rearrangement joins TRBV18 to TRBJ1-2; 8 bases fit TRBD1. The CDR3 covers 15 residues. The germline V gene has CDR1 KGHSH and CDR2 LQKENI. The V segment lost 3 bases and the J segment 5 bases; nucleotides outside the gene matches: 8. The CDR3, as DNA: TGTGCCAGCTCACCGACAGGGGATAAATCTTATGGCTACACCTTC. Protein product: CASSPTGDKSYGYTF.

The CDR3 spells CASSEQGLGNQPQHF. DNA for the CDR3: TGTGCCAGCAGTGAACAGGGGTTAGGCAATCAGCCCCAGCATTTT. The chain recombines TRBV2 with TRBJ1-5; possible D gene TRBD1, 6 bases. CDR3 length equals 15 residues. Between the trimmed V and J ends, which lost 2 bases and 2 bases, there was a span of 10 bases. Germline CDR1 reads SNHLY; CDR2 reads FYNNEI.

The CDR3 protein is CASSPLGYEQYF. The CDR3 DNA sequence: TGTGCCAGCAGCCCCCTCGGCTACGAGCAGTACTTC. This chain uses TRBV7-9 with TRBJ2-7; D is ambiguous. The germline V gene has CDR1 SEHNR and CDR2 FQNEAQ (reference sequence). Trimming removed 5 bases from V and 3 bases from J, with 8 bases in between. The CDR3 length is 12 residues.

This chain connects TRBV7-9 to TRBJ2-1; 8 bases line up with TRBD2. This CDR3 is 15 amino acids long. Germline CDR1 is SEHNR and CDR2 is FQNEAQ (reference sequence). Trimming cost V 5 bases and J 5 bases; bases outside gene matches: 8. The CDR3 region has the DNA TGTGCCAGCAGCCTGGAGCGGGAGCTCCACAATGAGCAGTTCTTC. It specifies CASSLERELHNEQFF.

The rearrangement links TRBV29-1 to TRBJ2-2, with no clear D. Trimming stripped 3 bases from V and 1 base from J, with 9 bases between. CDR3 size: 14 residues. Germline V gene lookup returns CDR1 SQVTM and CDR2 ANQGSEA. CDR3 DNA: TGCAGCGTTGACAGTCTTCGGAACACCGGGGAGCTGTTTTTT. Translated, it gives CSVDSLRNTGELFF.

The chain couples TRBV29-1 to TRBJ2-1; D remains unclear. V gave up 6 bases and J gave up 0 bases, with 12 bases separating them. In germline, CDR1 is SQVTM, CDR2 ANQGSEA. CDR3 length equals 14 residues. CDR3 sequence reads: CSVLRIYSYNEQFF. The CDR3 bases are TGCAGCGTCCTAAGGATCTACTCCTACAATGAGCAGTTCTTC.

The rearrangement links TRBV6-1 to TRBJ2-5, with 10 bases lining up with TRBD2. This CDR3 is built from 16 residues. Germline trimming cut 2 bases from V and 3 bases from J; bases unmatched to any gene: 6. Germline V gene data show CDR1 as MNHNS and CDR2 as SASEGT. CDR3 bases: TGTGCCAGCAGTGAAATCGGACTAGCGGAGAAAGAGACCCAGTACTTC. Residues: CASSEIGLAEKETQYF.

This chain links TRBV6-5 with TRBJ2-7; perhaps TRBD1 as D (6 bases). CDR3 length: 15 residues. V was cut by 5 bases and J by 1 base, with 15 bases left in between. From germline, CDR1 is MNHEY and CDR2 SVGAGI. This chain's CDR3 is CASSKPTGTSYEQYF. As DNA, the CDR3 is TGTGCCAGCAGTAAACCAACCGGGACATCCTACGAGCAGTACTTC.

In nucleotides, the CDR3 is TGTGCCAGCAGTTTTCGGCTAGCGGGAGAAATCTACGAGCAGTACTTC. It is translated as CASSFRLAGEIYEQYF. The chain combines TRBV27 with TRBJ2-7; 10 nucleotides match TRBD2. The V and J ends lost 3 bases and 3 bases, in that order; junction bases with no gene match: 8. The germline V gene encodes CDR1 MNHEY and CDR2 SMNVEV (reference sequence). The CDR3 contains 16 residues.

The chain combines TRBV19 with TRBJ1-3; a weak D match, TRBD1 (5 bases). CDR1 LNHDA and CDR2 SQIVND come from the germline V gene (reference sequence). V lost 2 bases and J 4 bases, leaving 12 bases between the germline ends. CDR3 length equals 15 residues. The CDR3 here is CASSIPGTTGNTIYF. CDR3 nucleotide sequence: TGTGCCAGTAGTATACCCGGGACTACGGGAAACACCATATATTTT.

The V and J genes are TRBV7-9 and TRBJ2-7; D not resolved. Germline loops: CDR1 SEHNR, CDR2 FQNEAQ (reference sequence). Trimming left V 3 bases short and J 2 bases short, with 5 bases between. The CDR3 covers 12 residues. CDR3 in DNA: TGTGCCAGCAGCTTTGGTCCCTACGAGCAGTACTTC. Its protein is CASSFGPYEQYF.

V usage is TRBV27 and J usage is TRBJ2-7; D is ambiguous. This CDR3 has 18 residues. In germline, CDR1 is MNHEY, CDR2 SMNVEV (reference sequence). Trimming pared 1 base from V and 6 bases from J, leaving 25 bases between. CDR3 residues: CASSLLGTRVLPPPEQYF. The CDR3 DNA reads TGTGCCAGCAGTTTATTAGGAACTCGGGTCCTTCCACCTCCCGAGCAGTACTTC.

CDR3 sequence reads: CASSRDAGGGNEQYF. The CDR3 DNA is TGTGCCAGCAGCCGTGACGCAGGGGGCGGGAACGAGCAGTACTTC. The gene calls are TRBV7-2 and TRBJ2-7; 8 bases agree with TRBD1. Germline lookup yields CDR1 SGHTA and CDR2 FQGNSA. The CDR3 extends over 15 amino acids. V lost 5 bases, J lost 5 bases, and 11 bases stayed unmatched.

The V gene is TRBV9, the J gene TRBJ2-1; TRBD2 aligns across 10 bases. The CDR3 length is 18 residues. Trimming removed 0 bases from V and 2 bases from J; junction bases left unmatched: 8. Germline CDR1 and CDR2: SGDLS and YYNGEE. The CDR3 region is CASSVGLAGVQTYNEQFF. Here the CDR3 DNA reads TGTGCCAGCAGCGTAGGTCTAGCGGGAGTACAGACCTACAATGAGCAGTTCTTC.

This chain joins TRBV15 and TRBJ2-1, with 11 positions matching TRBD2. The CDR3 is 15 residues long. Trimming cost V 6 bases and J 6 bases; bases outside gene matches: 7. Germline values: CDR1 LNHNV, CDR2 YYDKDF (reference sequence). DNA of the CDR3: TGTGCCACCAGTACCGGGACTAGCGGATTCAATGAGCAGTTCTTC. Amino acid sequence: CATSTGTSGFNEQFF.

This clone was counted once. The rearrangement uses TRBV19 and TRBJ1-2; 8 positions agree with TRBD1. V gave up 6 bases and J gave up 6 bases; unmatched junction bases: 6. Germline V gene sequence: CDR1 LNHDA, CDR2 SQIVND (reference sequence). The CDR3 is made up of 13 amino acids. The CDR3 nucleotides are TGTGCCAGTAGCAAGACAGGGGTCAATGGCTACACCTTC. As protein: CASSKTGVNGYTF.